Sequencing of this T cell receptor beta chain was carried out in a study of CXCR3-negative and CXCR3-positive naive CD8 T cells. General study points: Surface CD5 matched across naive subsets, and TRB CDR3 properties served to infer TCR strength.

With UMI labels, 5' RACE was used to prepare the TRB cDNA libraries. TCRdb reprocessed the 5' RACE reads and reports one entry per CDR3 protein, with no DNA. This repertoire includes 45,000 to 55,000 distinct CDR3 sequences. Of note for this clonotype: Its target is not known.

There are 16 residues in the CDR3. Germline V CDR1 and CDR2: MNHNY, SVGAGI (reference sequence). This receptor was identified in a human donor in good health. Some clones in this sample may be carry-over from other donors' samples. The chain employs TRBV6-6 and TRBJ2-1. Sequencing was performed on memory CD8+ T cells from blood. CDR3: CASSYDWSSVYNEQFF.